Listed below are T cell receptor beta chains from one sample, sequenced in a study of low-dose radiotherapy and immunotherapy resistance in tumors. TCRdb reanalysed the reads using MiXCR and keeps one entry per CDR3 protein. The sample lists some 100,000 distinct CDR3 sequences, roughly 20% occurring once. The input for sequencing was PBMCs, taken after low-dose radiotherapy plus immunotherapy. Every receptor here comes from a male donor with prostate cancer. Both conserved end residues are part of each CDR3. Fields, in order: CDR3 length, J gene, V gene, D gene, CDR3 protein. D genes are given only for firm matches.

length: 15; J: TRBJ2-7; V: TRBV7-2; D: NA; CDR3: CASSFLDGFSYEQYF
length: 15; J: TRBJ1-5; V: TRBV30; D: TRBD1; CDR3: CAWSPGQASNQPQHF
length: 17; J: TRBJ2-1; V: TRBV28; D: TRBD1; CDR3: CASSHNPLRTGGNEQFF
length: 14; J: TRBJ2-3; V: TRBV30; D: TRBD1; CDR3: CAWSGTGVTDTQYF
length: 14; J: TRBJ2-5; V: TRBV6-5; D: NA; CDR3: CASSYTQGQETQYF
length: 14; J: TRBJ2-7; V: TRBV6-1; D: TRBD2; CDR3: CASRAREVPYEQYF
length: 14; J: TRBJ2-3; V: TRBV2; D: NA; CDR3: CADGTGPPGDTQYF
length: 15; J: TRBJ1-1; V: TRBV3-1; D: NA; CDR3: CASSQGLGTNTEAFF
length: 17; J: TRBJ1-4; V: TRBV27; D: TRBD1; CDR3: CASSSQYLTGVGEKLFF
length: 15; J: TRBJ2-3; V: TRBV6-4; D: TRBD2; CDR3: CASRASGASTDTQYF